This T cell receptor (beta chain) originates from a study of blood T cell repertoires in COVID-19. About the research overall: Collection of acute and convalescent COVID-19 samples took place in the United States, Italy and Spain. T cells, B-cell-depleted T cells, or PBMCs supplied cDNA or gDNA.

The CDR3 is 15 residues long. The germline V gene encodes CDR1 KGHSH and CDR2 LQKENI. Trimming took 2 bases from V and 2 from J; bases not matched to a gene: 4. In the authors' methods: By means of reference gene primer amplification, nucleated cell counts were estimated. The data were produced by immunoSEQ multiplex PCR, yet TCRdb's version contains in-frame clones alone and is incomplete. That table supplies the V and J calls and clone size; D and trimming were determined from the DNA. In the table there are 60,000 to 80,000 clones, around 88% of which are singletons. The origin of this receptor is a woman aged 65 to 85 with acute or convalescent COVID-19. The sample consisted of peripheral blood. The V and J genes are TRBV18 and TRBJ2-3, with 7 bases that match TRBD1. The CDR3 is CASSPDRANTDTQYF. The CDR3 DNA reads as TGTGCCAGCTCACCAGACAGGGCCAACACAGATACGCAGTATTTT. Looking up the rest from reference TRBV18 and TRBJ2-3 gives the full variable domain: NAGVMQNPRHLVRRRGQEARLRCSPMKGHSHVYWYRQLPEEGLKFMVYLQKENIIDESGMPKERFSAEFPKEGPSILRIQQVVRGDSAAYFCASSPDRANTDTQYFGPGTRLTVL.